These 5 T cell receptor beta chains share one sample of origin, sequenced in a study of breast tumors, draining lymph nodes, adjacent tissues. One entry per CDR3 protein results from TCRdb running MiXCR on the multiplex PCR reads. There are some 130,000 distinct CDR3 sequences in the sample; 15% to 20% occur only once, and under 4.5% lies in the top ten. Samples came from axillary lymph nodes draining the breast cancer. Sequenced sample: axillary lymph node tissue. All receptors come from a female donor with breast cancer. Some clones in this sample may be carry-over from other donors' samples.

This clonotype was recorded at least ten times. This chain uses TRBV5-1 with TRBJ2-1; D perhaps matches TRBD1 (6 bases). CDR1 and CDR2 (germline): SGHRS, YFSETQ. Trimming stripped 0 bases from V and 7 bases from J, with 17 bases between. The CDR3 has 16 residues. CDR3 coding DNA: TGCGCCAGCAGCTTGGTTGTGACAGGTGAAGGAAATGAGCAGTTCTTC. It yields the protein CASSLVVTGEGNEQFF.

This clonotype was counted many times. The chain uses TRBV7-8 and TRBJ2-7; no reliable D call. The germline V gene encodes CDR1 SGHVS and CDR2 FQNEAQ. V was shortened by 5 bases and J by 3 bases, with 5 bases between the two germline ends. The CDR3 is 11 amino acids. As DNA, the CDR3 is TGTGCCAGCAGCGACAACTACGAGCAGTACTTC. Translated, it gives CASSDNYEQYF.

As for this clonotype: This may come from a read error, since a much larger clone is one base off. The chain recombines TRBV9 with TRBJ2-1, with D uncertain. The CDR3 is 14 amino acids. Germline loops: CDR1 SGDLS, CDR2 YYNGEE. CDR3 in amino acids: CASNVGLHYNEQFF. Here the CDR3 DNA reads TGTGCCAGCAACGTAGGGCTTCACTACAATGAGCAGTTCTTC.

This clonotype was detected ten times or more. The chain links TRBV7-9 to TRBJ1-4; D is perhaps TRBD1 (5 bases). Trimming shortened V by 5 bases and J by 5 bases, and 12 bases separated the two germline ends. CDR3 length: 14 residues. Per germline, CDR1 SEHNR and CDR2 FQNEAQ (reference sequence). Here the CDR3 DNA reads TGTGCCAGCAGCCCCCGGGACGGCAATGAAAAACTGTTTTTT. As protein: CASSPRDGNEKLFF.

On this clonotype itself: A much more abundant neighbour one base away suggests this may be a read error. The conserved phenylalanine or tryptophan is not found at the CDR3 terminus, so this likely reflects a read error. V is TRBV20-1 and J is TRBJ1-2, with D maybe TRBD1 (5 bases). The CDR3 has 11 residues. V was cut by 6 bases and J by 5 bases, with 10 bases left in between. CDR1 and CDR2 from the germline V gene are DFQATT and SNEGSKA (reference sequence). The CDR3 DNA reads as TGCAGTGCGGGGCAGGAGTATGGCTACACCGTC. The encoded protein is CSAGQEYGYTV.